This T cell receptor beta chain was observed in a study of blood T cell repertoires in COVID-19. Some clones are missing from TCRdb's copy, which holds only in-frame ones; the method was immunoSEQ multiplex PCR. This table has roughly 230,000 clones, more than 75% appearing once. The CDR3 is 15 amino acids. Trimming stripped 1 base from V and 7 bases from J, with 14 bases between. Germline CDR1 is SNHLY and CDR2 is FYNNEI. The chain links TRBV2 to TRBJ1-5; D gene uncertain. The TCR was taken from a woman between 50 and 59 years old who had been exposed to COVID-19. Sequencing was carried out using PBMCs or T cells enriched from blood (not recorded which). The CDR3 protein is CASSEDAGRSQPQHF. DNA for the CDR3: TGTGCCAGCAGTGAAGACGCGGGGAGGTCCCAGCCCCAGCATTTT. The full variable domain, its missing parts supplied by reference TRBV2 and TRBJ1-5, is EPEVTQTPSHQVTQMGQEVILRCVPISNHLYFYWYRQILGQKVEFLVSFYNNEISEKSEIFDDQFSVERPDGSNFTLKIRSTKLEDSAMYFCASSEDAGRSQPQHFGDGTRLSIL.